The 31 T cell receptor beta chains in this list originate from one sample, sequenced in a study of blood T cell repertoires in COVID-19. Generated by immunoSEQ multiplex PCR, the TCRdb table keeps only in-frame clones and is missing some. Found here are over 55,000 clones, 80% to 90% of them singletons; the top ten hold about 5%. Sequencing was done on a sample of peripheral blood. The receptors shown here come from a human donor in a cohort sampled during active COVID-19.

The count of this clone is one. The chain couples TRBV7-8 to TRBJ2-5, with 10 bases that match TRBD1. Trimming took 2 bases from V and 5 from J; bases not matched to a gene: 2. Germline V CDR1 and CDR2: SGHVS, FQNEAQ. The CDR3 sequence is 14 residues long. The CDR3 DNA follows: TGTGCCAGCAGCTTACGGGACAGGGGTGAGACCCAGTACTTC. Its translation: CASSLRDRGETQYF.

The rearrangement links TRBV28 to TRBJ1-2; no firm D call. Germline V CDR1 and CDR2: MDHEN, SYDVKM. The V end lost 6 bases, the J end lost 7 bases, and 12 bases lay between the germline ends. This CDR3 has 12 residues. The CDR3 DNA is TGTGCCAGCAGGGGCTGGGAGGCTGGCTACACCTTC. It specifies CASRGWEAGYTF.

The chain recombines TRBV7-8 with TRBJ2-3; 7 nucleotides align to TRBD2. This CDR3 has 17 residues. The V segment lost 1 base and the J segment 1 base; nucleotides outside the gene matches: 8. Germline V gives CDR1 SGHVS, CDR2 FQNEAQ. The CDR3 DNA is TGTGCCAGCAGCTTAGGGTTCGGGGGGAGCCGCACAGATACGCAGTATTTT. Amino acids: CASSLGFGGSRTDTQYF.

The J gene is TRBJ1-2, the V gene TRBV7-2; the D gene is possibly TRBD1 (6 bases). This CDR3 has 13 amino acids. V dropped 5 bases and J dropped 8 bases, with 15 bases sitting between them. Germline CDR1 and CDR2: SGHTA and FQGNSA. CDR3 DNA: TGTGCCAGCAGCGCATACCAGGGGCCGGGCTACACCTTC. Translated, it gives CASSAYQGPGYTF.

The chain combines TRBV18 with TRBJ2-5, with D tentatively TRBD2 (6 bases). Trimming removed 3 bases from V and 1 base from J, with 12 bases in between. From germline, CDR1 is KGHSH and CDR2 LQKENI. The CDR3 runs 15 residues. DNA of the CDR3: TGTGCCAGCTCACCCGTACGGAGGGCCCAAGAGACCCAGTACTTC. Amino acid sequence: CASSPVRRAQETQYF.

This clone appeared once. V gene TRBV28 combines with J gene TRBJ2-3; 7 bases agree with TRBD2. Germline V lookup: CDR1 MDHEN, CDR2 SYDVKM. This CDR3 spans 15 amino acids. J lost 5 bases, V lost 3 bases, and 8 bases had no gene match. The CDR3 bases are TGTGCCAGCAGTTTTGTAGGGGCGGGGGAAGATACGCAGTATTTT. Its protein product is CASSFVGAGEDTQYF.

The chain recombines TRBV7-9 with TRBJ1-2, with 12 bases lining up with TRBD1. Unmatched junction bases numbered 7, after V lost 5 bases and J lost 6 bases. Germline V gene data show CDR1 as SEHNR and CDR2 as FQNEAQ (reference sequence). This CDR3 is 15 amino acids long. CDR3 amino acids: CASSPGTGGWDGYTF. The CDR3 DNA follows: TGTGCCAGCAGCCCGGGGACAGGGGGCTGGGATGGCTACACCTTC.

The chain employs TRBV7-2 and TRBJ2-7, with D unclear. V shed 7 bases and J shed 0 bases, with 13 bases lying between them. Looked up from germline, CDR1 is SGHTA and CDR2 is FQGNSA. The CDR3 is 14 residues long. The CDR3 loop reads CASKSDGHSYEQYF. As DNA, the CDR3 is TGTGCCAGCAAGTCCGATGGGCACTCCTACGAGCAGTACTTC.

The chain joins TRBV2 to TRBJ1-4; D remains ambiguous. From germline, CDR1 is SNHLY and CDR2 FYNNEI. V was cut by 3 bases and J by 2 bases, with 10 bases left in between. The CDR3 has 15 residues. For the CDR3, the DNA is TGTGCCAGCAGTGAGAGGGCGGTGACTAATGAAAAACTGTTTTTT. Its translation is CASSERAVTNEKLFF.

J is TRBJ1-5 and V is TRBV6-1, with D perhaps TRBD1 (6 bases). The V gene's germline CDR1 is MNHNS and CDR2 SASEGT. CDR3 length: 15 residues. V was trimmed by 3 bases and J by 3 bases, leaving 12 bases between them. CDR3: CASSDSNRDNQPQHF. Here the CDR3 DNA reads TGTGCCAGCAGTGACTCAAACAGGGACAATCAGCCCCAGCATTTT.

CDR3 sequence (DNA): TGTGCCAGCAGTGAAGCACAGGGGGCCTGGGAAAAACTGTTTTTT. Protein sequence: CASSEAQGAWEKLFF. The V and J genes are TRBV6-1 and TRBJ1-4; 9 nucleotides line up with TRBD1. CDR1 MNHNS and CDR2 SASEGT come from the germline V gene. The CDR3 extends over 15 amino acids. The trim removed 0 bases at V and 8 bases at J, leaving 4 bases unmatched.

The chain carries TRBV13 and TRBJ2-7; 7 bases are shared with TRBD1. This CDR3 spans 14 amino acids. Germline values: CDR1 PRHDT, CDR2 FYEKMQ (reference sequence). Trimming cost V 5 bases and J 1 base; bases outside gene matches: 5. For the CDR3, the DNA is TGTGCCAGCAGCCCCCGGACAGGTTCCTACGAGCAGTACTTC. Translation: CASSPRTGSYEQYF.

The V call is TRBV2, the J call TRBJ1-5; 7 nucleotides agree with TRBD1. Looked up from germline, CDR1 is SNHLY and CDR2 is FYNNEI. The V and J ends lost 2 bases and 4 bases, in that order; junction bases with no gene match: 5. The CDR3 is made up of 15 amino acids. The CDR3 loop reads CASSELRDRNQPQHF. The CDR3 bases are TGTGCCAGCAGTGAATTGAGGGACAGAAATCAGCCCCAGCATTTT.

The chain uses TRBV3-1 (or the pseudogene TRBV3-2) and TRBJ1-1; maybe TRBD1 (5 bases). The CDR3 loop spans 14 amino acids. The ends were cut back, 3 bases at V and 1 base at J, with 9 bases in the middle. Germline V lookup: CDR1 LGHDT, CDR2 YNNKEL (reference sequence). The CDR3 spells CASSQTVGNTEAFF. The DNA for the CDR3 is TGTGCCAGCAGCCAGACAGTGGGGAACACTGAAGCTTTCTTT.

This clone showed up just once. This chain connects TRBV7-6 to TRBJ2-3; TRBD2 matches 9 bases. The V and J ends lost 4 bases and 0 bases, in that order; junction bases with no gene match: 11. The CDR3 spans 18 residues. Germline lookup yields CDR1 SGHVS and CDR2 FNYEAQ. The CDR3 DNA is TGTGCCAGCAGCTCACAGCCACCTAGCGGGACTAGCACAGATACGCAGTATTTT. It translates to CASSSQPPSGTSTDTQYF.

The chain employs TRBV7-2 and TRBJ1-2; D may be TRBD1 (5 bases). The CDR3 is 15 amino acids. Germline loops: CDR1 SGHTA, CDR2 FQGNSA. V was trimmed by 0 bases and J by 4 bases, leaving 12 bases between them. This chain's CDR3 is CASSLARGLFYGYTF. CDR3 sequence (DNA): TGTGCCAGCAGCTTAGCAAGGGGCCTTTTCTATGGCTACACCTTC.

As to this clone: Other DNA sequences in the sample encode the same CDR3. The chain is built from TRBV7-8 and TRBJ1-1; D is ambiguous. Germline lookup yields CDR1 SGHVS and CDR2 FQNEAQ. The CDR3 loop spans 13 amino acids. V lost 2 bases and J lost 1, with 5 bases in between. The CDR3 is CASSLSQNTEAFF. The CDR3 nucleotides read TGTGCCAGCAGCTTATCACAGAACACTGAAGCTTTCTTT.

This chain connects TRBV19 to TRBJ1-3; 8 bases map to TRBD1. After removal of 7 bases from V and 2 bases from J, the junction contained 4 bases not matched to a gene. The germline CDR1 and CDR2 sequences are LNHDA and SQIVND (reference sequence). This CDR3 region has 14 residues. The CDR3 is CASMPGGTGNTIYF. The CDR3 DNA sequence: TGTGCCAGTATGCCAGGGGGCACTGGAAACACCATATATTTT.

This clone is medium-sized by share. The chain has TRBV6-6 and TRBJ1-4; perhaps TRBD1 as D (5 bases). The CDR3 is 14 amino acids. In germline, CDR1 is MNHNY, CDR2 SVGAGI (reference sequence). Trimming took off 8 bases at V and 6 bases at J, with 16 bases between the two ends. CDR3 residues: CASGDGQGDEKLFF. The CDR3 bases are TGTGCCAGCGGTGATGGCCAGGGCGATGAAAAACTGTTTTTT.

This sequence joins TRBV2 and TRBJ2-3; TRBD2 aligns across 8 bases. CDR3 size: 15 residues. Germline V gene lookup returns CDR1 SNHLY and CDR2 FYNNEI. With 6 bases clipped from V and 8 bases from J, the junction kept 13 bases outside the gene matches. The CDR3: CASSAVASGSSTQYF. The CDR3 DNA reads as TGTGCCAGCAGCGCAGTTGCAAGCGGGAGTAGTACGCAGTATTTT.

The rearrangement uses TRBV7-2 and TRBJ2-1; unclear D gene. The CDR3 covers 15 residues. V shed 2 bases and J shed 1 base, with 9 bases lying between them. Germline V gene sequence: CDR1 SGHTA, CDR2 FQGNSA. In nucleotides, the CDR3 is TGTGCCAGCAGCTTAAGCGACCGATCCTACAATGAGCAGTTCTTC. Translation: CASSLSDRSYNEQFF.

The chain links TRBV7-2 to TRBJ2-1; TRBD1 matches at 7 bases. V shed 2 bases, J shed 2 bases, and the junction held 6 bases outside the gene matches. The CDR3 has 16 residues. Germline V gene lookup returns CDR1 SGHTA and CDR2 FQGNSA. For the CDR3, the DNA is TGTGCCAGCAGCTTAACCTACAGGGGCGCCTACAATGAGCAGTTCTTC. Amino acids: CASSLTYRGAYNEQFF.

The chain joins TRBV14 to TRBJ2-7; TRBD1 agrees at 8 bases. Looked up from germline, CDR1 is SGHDN and CDR2 is FVKESK. V shed 4 bases and J 7 bases; nucleotides not matched to a gene: 12. The CDR3 runs to 15 residues. Here the CDR3 DNA reads TGTGCCAGCAGCCCCTTGGACAGGGAACTGTTAGAGCAGTACTTC. Protein sequence: CASSPLDRELLEQYF.

Worth noting for this clone: A read error may produce the germline difference seen at one junction end. This rearrangement joins TRBV7-7 to TRBJ2-1; TRBD1 aligns across 9 bases. Germline assignment: CDR1 SSHAT and CDR2 FNYEAQ (reference sequence). This CDR3 spans 15 amino acids. CDR3 region: CASSTSHKTGGEQFF. The CDR3 DNA is TGTGCTAGCAGCACAAGCCATAAGACAGGGGGTGAGCAGTTCTTC. The full variable domain, completed using reference TRBV7-7 and TRBJ2-1, is GAGVSQSPRYKVTKRGQDVTLRCDPISSHATLYWYQQALGQGPEFLTYFNYEAQPDKSGLPSDRFSAERPEGSISTLTIQRTEQRDSAMYRCASSTSHKTGGEQFFGPGTRLTVL.

This sequence joins TRBV19 and TRBJ2-1; TRBD1 aligns across 8 bases. CDR1 and CDR2 (germline): LNHDA, SQIVND (reference sequence). The junction had 3 bases not matched to a gene; V was cut back by 2 bases and J by 0 bases. The CDR3 runs 16 residues. The CDR3 sequence: CASSIRTGSSYNEQFF. CDR3 in DNA: TGTGCCAGTAGTATAAGGACAGGGAGCTCCTACAATGAGCAGTTCTTC.

The CDR3 reads CASMGLGDSSYEQYF. The CDR3 coding sequence is TGTGCCAGCATGGGTCTTGGCGACAGCTCCTACGAGCAGTACTTC. The chain employs TRBV6-5 and TRBJ2-7; D possibly corresponds to TRBD1 (5 bases). Germline CDR1 reads MNHEY; CDR2 reads SVGAGI. The V gene lost 7 bases and the J gene lost 0 bases, with 16 bases spanning the gap. The length of the CDR3 is 15 residues.

This rearrangement joins TRBV2 to TRBJ1-5; D not resolved. The CDR3 sequence is 13 residues long. In germline, CDR1 is SNHLY, CDR2 FYNNEI. Trimming stripped 4 bases from V and 9 bases from J, with 13 bases between. The CDR3 nucleotides read TGTGCCAGCAGTGGACCCCCGCGGGGGCCCCAGCATTTT. Its protein product is CASSGPPRGPQHF.

The chain employs TRBV6-5 and TRBJ2-3; TRBD2 matches 8 bases. Looked up from germline, CDR1 is MNHEY and CDR2 is SVGAGI. The junction had 9 bases not matched to a gene; V was cut back by 2 bases and J by 5 bases. CDR3 size: 16 residues. The CDR3 here is CASSYGGGRPGDTQYF. The CDR3 DNA follows: TGTGCCAGCAGTTACGGGGGCGGGAGGCCGGGAGATACGCAGTATTTT.

The CDR3 protein is CASSESGIPEYQETQYF. The CDR3 coding sequence is TGTGCCAGCAGTGAATCCGGGATCCCAGAGTACCAAGAGACCCAGTACTTC. The J gene is TRBJ2-5, the V gene TRBV2; a possible D gene is TRBD2 (5 bases). V lost 2 bases and J 0 bases, leaving 16 bases between the germline ends. CDR1 and CDR2 (germline): SNHLY, FYNNEI. The CDR3 runs 17 residues.

This clone was counted at least ten times. CDR3 sequence: CASSLESVLGEQFF. CDR3 coding DNA: TGTGCCAGCAGCTTAGAAAGTGTACTAGGCGAGCAGTTCTTC. This chain joins TRBV11-2 and TRBJ2-1; weak D call: TRBD2 (5 bases). The CDR3 is 14 amino acids. Trimming removed 0 bases from V and 10 bases from J, with 13 bases in between. Germline V CDR1 and CDR2: SGHAT, FQNNGV.

The chain joins TRBV15 to TRBJ2-3; 7 nucleotides line up with TRBD2. V lost 5 bases, J lost 3 bases, and 11 bases stayed unmatched. Germline CDR1 is LNHNV and CDR2 is YYDKDF (reference sequence). CDR3 length: 16 amino acids. The CDR3 nucleotides read TGTGCCACCAGCGAGAGGAGCCTAGCGGCGACAGATACGCAGTATTTT. Amino acid sequence: CATSERSLAATDTQYF.